This is a list of T cell receptor beta chains from one sample in a study of patients and donors after allogeneic stem cell transplantation. TCRdb called the RT-PCR reads again in MiXCR, with one record for every CDR3 protein. The repertoire holds about 110,000 distinct CDR3 sequences, with about a third as singletons. Sequencing was carried out using blood, either unsorted or a sorted T cell fraction (not recorded which). These receptor sequences come from a human donor who was either an allogeneic HSCT recipient or a stem cell or donor lymphocyte infusion donor (not recorded which). It is not recorded whose cells these are; they may come from a transplant donor. Both conserved end residues are part of each CDR3. The D gene is left open where the match is weak. For some rows the clone size is stated as once, few or many, or as a class when expanded; others skip it.

size,V,J,D,DNA,CDR3
.,TRBV2,TRBJ1-2,.,TGTGCCAGCATTGGGGGTAACTATGGCTACACCTTC,CASIGGNYGYTF
.,TRBV27,TRBJ1-2,TRBD1,TGTGCCAGCAGAGGGACAGGGAAGCGCTATGGCTACACCTTC,CASRGTGKRYGYTF
.,TRBV20-1,TRBJ2-5,TRBD1,TGCAGTGCCCTTTCCGGGACAGGGGCAGAGACCCAGTACTTC,CSALSGTGAETQYF
.,TRBV7-2,TRBJ2-1,TRBD2,TGTGCCAGCAGAGAGCCGGGACTAGCGAGCAATGAGCAGTTCTTC,CASREPGLASNEQFF
few,TRBV10-3,TRBJ2-1,.,TGTGCCATCAGCCAAGTTGGACTAACGCTTAACAATGAGCAGTTCTTC,CAISQVGLTLNNEQFF
few,TRBV6-5,TRBJ2-7,TRBD2,TGTGCCAGCAGTTATTGGACTAGCGGGAAATACGAGCAGTACTTC,CASSYWTSGKYEQYF
.,TRBV6-6,TRBJ2-5,TRBD1,TGTGCCAGCAGCAATACAGGGGACGAGACCCAGTACTTC,CASSNTGDETQYF
.,TRBV7-2,TRBJ2-1,.,TGTGCCAGCAGCCAGGTTCGGAAGAGGACCAATGAGCAGTTCTTC,CASSQVRKRTNEQFF
.,TRBV20-1,TRBJ1-6,.,TGCAGTGCTAGAGATCTAGGCCCTAGGAATTCACCCCTCCACTTT,CSARDLGPRNSPLHF
.,TRBV6-2/TRBV6-3,TRBJ1-5,.,TGTGCCAGCAGTTACAGGATCAATCAGCCCCAGCATTTT,CASSYRINQPQHF
.,TRBV6-4,TRBJ2-3,.,TGTGCCAGCAGCCCGACTAGGACAGATACGCAGTATTTT,CASSPTRTDTQYF
.,TRBV28,TRBJ2-5,.,TGTGCCAGCAGTTTTTTGAGGGAGGGCCAGGGGGAGACCCAGTACTTC,CASSFLREGQGETQYF
.,TRBV12-3/TRBV12-4,TRBJ1-1,.,TGTGCCAGCAGGGACGGACTTATGAACACTGAAGCTTTCTTT,CASRDGLMNTEAFF
.,TRBV5-6,TRBJ1-2,.,TGTGCCAGCAGCCACAGGGCCCGGCGTCCTGGCTACACCTTC,CASSHRARRPGYTF
.,TRBV5-1,TRBJ2-3,TRBD2,TGCGCCAGCAGCTTGGCCTGGGGCGGGAGAAGCACAGATACGCAGTATTTT,CASSLAWGGRSTDTQYF
few,TRBV6-2/TRBV6-3,TRBJ1-1,.,TGTGCCAGCAGTTACTCGAAGCCCTACACTGAAGCTTTCTTT,CASSYSKPYTEAFF
.,TRBV28,TRBJ2-3,.,TGTGCCAGCGGGAGGTTGAGAGATACGCAGTATTTT,CASGRLRDTQYF
.,TRBV30,TRBJ1-1,.,TGTGCCTGGAGTGTATCCCCACGTGAAGCTTTCTTT,CAWSVSPREAFF
.,TRBV2,TRBJ2-7,.,TGTGCCAGCAGTGGGGCTTACGAGCAGTACTTC,CASSGAYEQYF
.,TRBV5-1,TRBJ2-1,TRBD2,TGCGCCAGCAGCCCGCGGGAGGGTACTGAGCAGTTCTTC,CASSPREGTEQFF
few,TRBV10-3,TRBJ2-3,TRBD2,TGTGCCATCAGTGCGGCTAGCGGGAGGGGCACAGATACGCAGTATTTT,CAISAASGRGTDTQYF
few,TRBV5-4,TRBJ1-2,.,TGTGCCAGCAGGACTGACAAGAACTATGGCTACACCTTC,CASRTDKNYGYTF
.,TRBV28,TRBJ2-5,.,TGTGCCAGCAACTCCCGGACAGTCCTCATGAAGACCCAGTACTTC,CASNSRTVLMKTQYF
.,TRBV20-1,TRBJ2-7,.,TGCAGTGCTAGTCTCCGGAGGGGACTTCTCTACGAGCAGTACTTC,CSASLRRGLLYEQYF
.,TRBV6-5,TRBJ1-1,TRBD1,TGTGCCAGCAGTTACTCGTTGGACAGGGGGCCTAGAAGGACTGAAGCTTTCTTT,CASSYSLDRGPRRTEAFF
few,TRBV7-9,TRBJ2-3,.,TGTGCCAGCAGCTTAGGCCTGGGACAGGAACCGGGACTAACGCAGTATTTT,CASSLGLGQEPGLTQYF
many,TRBV10-3,TRBJ1-1,.,TGTGCCATCAGTGCACTGAACACTGAAGCTTTCTTT,CAISALNTEAFF
few,TRBV12-3/TRBV12-4,TRBJ1-1,.,TGTGCCAGCAGTTGGATACGAACTATGAACACTGAAGCTTTCTTT,CASSWIRTMNTEAFF
.,TRBV2,TRBJ2-3,.,TGTGCCAGCACGGCGGGATGGACAGATACGCAGTATTTT,CASTAGWTDTQYF
.,TRBV7-2,TRBJ1-2,.,TGTGCCAGCAGCTTAGTCTCCACAGCCACTAACTATGGCTACACCTTC,CASSLVSTATNYGYTF
.,TRBV5-5,TRBJ2-1,TRBD2,TGTGCCAGCAGCCCGACGACTAGCGGGAGCTCTAATGAGCAGTTCTTC,CASSPTTSGSSNEQFF
.,TRBV5-1,TRBJ1-3,TRBD1,TGCGCCAGCAGCTTAACGACAGGGTCCGGAAACACCATATATTTT,CASSLTTGSGNTIYF
few,TRBV5-6,TRBJ2-3,.,TGTGCCAGCAGCCAGGCCCTTTCTACAGATACGCAGTATTTT,CASSQALSTDTQYF
few,TRBV7-9,TRBJ1-5,.,TGTGCCAGCAGCTTCGCCAGGGAAGGAGTCAATCAGCCCCAGCATTTT,CASSFAREGVNQPQHF
.,TRBV29-1,TRBJ2-1,TRBD2,TGCAGCGTTGAAGCCCTAGCGGACACCTCCTACAATGAGCAGTTCTTC,CSVEALADTSYNEQFF
few,TRBV19,TRBJ1-1,.,TGTGCCAGTATCGGGGTATGGAACACTGAAGCTTTCTTT,CASIGVWNTEAFF
few,TRBV5-5,TRBJ2-3,.,TGTGCCAGCAGGGGCTCCACAGATACGCAGTATTTT,CASRGSTDTQYF
few,TRBV20-1,TRBJ2-7,TRBD1,TGCAGTGCTAGAGATATGGACAGGGATAGCTACGAGCAGTACTTC,CSARDMDRDSYEQYF
few,TRBV18,TRBJ2-5,TRBD2,TGTGCCAGCTCAACCGGACTAGCGGGAGGGTCGGAGACCCAGTACTTC,CASSTGLAGGSETQYF
few,TRBV5-1,TRBJ2-7,.,TGCGCCAGCAGCTTGGCCGCTGGCTTCTACGAGCAGTACTTC,CASSLAAGFYEQYF
.,TRBV6-1,TRBJ2-1,.,TGTGCCAGCAGTGCGATTCTTCTCCGGGGCACCTACAATGAGCAGTTCTTC,CASSAILLRGTYNEQFF
few,TRBV7-6,TRBJ2-7,.,TGTGCCAGCAGCTTAGCGGAAGGGCTAGCCTACGAGCAGTACTTC,CASSLAEGLAYEQYF
.,TRBV29-1,TRBJ2-2,.,TGCAGCGTGGTTGGACAGAACACCGGGGAGCTGTTTTTT,CSVVGQNTGELFF
.,TRBV27,TRBJ2-7,TRBD1,TGTGCCAGGCAGACAGGGATGCCTTACGAGCAGTACTTC,CARQTGMPYEQYF
.,TRBV19,TRBJ2-1,TRBD2,TGTGCCAGTAGCGGATTCAATGGACTAGCGGGAGGGCTCGTGCAGTTCTTC,CASSGFNGLAGGLVQFF
.,TRBV21-1,TRBJ2-7,.,TGTGCCAGCAGCAAAGTACGCGGGACAACCTACGAGCAGTACTTC,CASSKVRGTTYEQYF
.,TRBV28,TRBJ2-1,.,TGTGCCAGCAGCCGAGGTCAGCGGAGCTCCTACAATGAGCAGTTCTTC,CASSRGQRSSYNEQFF
many,TRBV7-9,TRBJ1-6,TRBD1,TGTGCCAGCAGATTGGGACAGCATAATTCACCCCTCCACTTT,CASRLGQHNSPLHF
once,TRBV5-1,TRBJ2-3,.,TGCGCCAGCAGCTTGGACAGGCTATTAAGCACAGATACGCAGTATTTT,CASSLDRLLSTDTQYF
few,TRBV15,TRBJ2-5,TRBD2,TGTGCCACCAGCAGAGAAGTGACTAGCGGGAGTCTCGAGACCCAGTACTTC,CATSREVTSGSLETQYF
few,TRBV4-3,TRBJ2-1,.,TGCGCCAGCAGCCAAGAGGGGAGACTAGGTGCCAATGAGCAGTTCTTC,CASSQEGRLGANEQFF
few,TRBV12-3/TRBV12-4,TRBJ2-1,.,TGTGCCAGCAGAGCAGACAACTACAATGAGCAGTTCTTC,CASRADNYNEQFF
few,TRBV4-3,TRBJ2-5,TRBD2,TGCGCCAGCAGCCACGCCCGGACTAGCGGGAGTTGGGAGACCCAGTACTTC,CASSHARTSGSWETQYF
few,TRBV11-3,TRBJ1-1,.,TGTGCCAGTACGAGGGGGGGGAAGAACACTGAAGCTTTCTTT,CASTRGGKNTEAFF